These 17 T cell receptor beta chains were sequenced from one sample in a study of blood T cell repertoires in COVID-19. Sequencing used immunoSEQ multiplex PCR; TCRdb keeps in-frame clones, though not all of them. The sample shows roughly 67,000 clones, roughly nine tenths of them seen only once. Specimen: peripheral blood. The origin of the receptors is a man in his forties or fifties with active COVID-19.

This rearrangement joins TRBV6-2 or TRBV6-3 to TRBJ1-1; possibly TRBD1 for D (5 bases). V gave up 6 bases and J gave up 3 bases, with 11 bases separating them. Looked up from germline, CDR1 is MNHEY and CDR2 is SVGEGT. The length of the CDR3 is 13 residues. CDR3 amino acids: CASSDRGYTEAFF. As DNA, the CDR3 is TGTGCCAGCAGCGACCGGGGGTACACTGAAGCTTTCTTT.

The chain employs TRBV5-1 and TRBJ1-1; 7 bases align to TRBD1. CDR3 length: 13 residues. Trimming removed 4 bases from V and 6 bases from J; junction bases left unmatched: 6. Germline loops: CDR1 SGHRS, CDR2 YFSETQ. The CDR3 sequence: CASSTTGVAEAFF. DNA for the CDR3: TGCGCCAGCAGCACAACAGGGGTCGCTGAAGCTTTCTTT.

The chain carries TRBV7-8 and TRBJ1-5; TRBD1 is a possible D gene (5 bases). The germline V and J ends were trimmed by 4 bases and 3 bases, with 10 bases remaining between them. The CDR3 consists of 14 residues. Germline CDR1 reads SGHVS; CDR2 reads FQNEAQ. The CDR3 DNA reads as TGTGCCAGCAGCTATACAGGATCCAATCAGCCCCAGCATTTT. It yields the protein CASSYTGSNQPQHF.

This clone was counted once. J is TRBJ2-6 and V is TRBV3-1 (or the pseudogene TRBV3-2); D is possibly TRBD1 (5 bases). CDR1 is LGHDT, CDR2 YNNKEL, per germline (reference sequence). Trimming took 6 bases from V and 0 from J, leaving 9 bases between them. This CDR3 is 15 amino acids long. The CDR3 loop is CASRRDSSGANVLTF. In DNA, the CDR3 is TGTGCCAGCAGGCGCGACAGCTCTGGGGCCAACGTCCTGACTTTC.

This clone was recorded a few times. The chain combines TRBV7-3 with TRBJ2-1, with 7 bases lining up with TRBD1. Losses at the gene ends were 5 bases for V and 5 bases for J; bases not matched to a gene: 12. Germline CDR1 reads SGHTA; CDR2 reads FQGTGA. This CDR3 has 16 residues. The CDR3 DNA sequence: TGTGCCAGCAGCACAACAACAGGGGCCGCGAACAATGAGCAGTTCTTC. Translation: CASSTTTGAANNEQFF.

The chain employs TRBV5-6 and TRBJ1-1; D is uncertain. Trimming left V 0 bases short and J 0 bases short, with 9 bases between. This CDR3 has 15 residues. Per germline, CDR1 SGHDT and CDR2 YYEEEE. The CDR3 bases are TGTGCCAGCAGCTTGGTATTGGGAGTGAACACTGAAGCTTTCTTT. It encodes CASSLVLGVNTEAFF.

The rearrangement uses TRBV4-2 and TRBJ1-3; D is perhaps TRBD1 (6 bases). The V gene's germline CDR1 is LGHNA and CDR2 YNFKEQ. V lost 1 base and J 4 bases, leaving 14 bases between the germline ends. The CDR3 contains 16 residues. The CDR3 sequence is CASSQGTGGGGNTIYF. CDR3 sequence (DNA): TGTGCCAGCAGCCAAGGTACTGGGGGCGGAGGAAACACCATATATTTT.

The CDR3 bases are TGTGCCAGCAGTTTAATTCCGGCGGGTTACGGAAGGGAGCAGTACTTC. It is translated as CASSLIPAGYGREQYF. V usage is TRBV28 and J usage is TRBJ2-7, with TRBD2 as a possible D gene (5 bases). The germline V gene encodes CDR1 MDHEN and CDR2 SYDVKM. The V end was cut by 2 bases, the J end by 7 bases, with 21 bases between. CDR3 length: 16 residues.

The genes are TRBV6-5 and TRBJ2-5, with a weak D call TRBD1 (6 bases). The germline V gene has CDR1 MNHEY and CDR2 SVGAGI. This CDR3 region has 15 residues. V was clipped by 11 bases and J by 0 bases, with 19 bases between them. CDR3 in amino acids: CAASRLNRDQETQYF. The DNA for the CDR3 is TGTGCCGCGTCTCGTCTCAACAGGGACCAAGAGACCCAGTACTTC.

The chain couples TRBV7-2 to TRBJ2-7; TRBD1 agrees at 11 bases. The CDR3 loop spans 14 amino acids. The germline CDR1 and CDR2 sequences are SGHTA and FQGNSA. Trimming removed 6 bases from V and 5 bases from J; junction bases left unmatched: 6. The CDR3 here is CASREDRGLDEQYF. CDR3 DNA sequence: TGTGCCAGCAGAGAGGACAGGGGGCTTGACGAGCAGTACTTC. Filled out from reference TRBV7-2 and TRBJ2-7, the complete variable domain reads GAGVSQSPSNKVTEKGKDVELRCDPISGHTALYWYRQSLGQGLEFLIYFQGNSAPDKSGLPSDRFSAERTGGSVSTLTIQRTQQEDSAVYLCASREDRGLDEQYFGPGTRLTVT.

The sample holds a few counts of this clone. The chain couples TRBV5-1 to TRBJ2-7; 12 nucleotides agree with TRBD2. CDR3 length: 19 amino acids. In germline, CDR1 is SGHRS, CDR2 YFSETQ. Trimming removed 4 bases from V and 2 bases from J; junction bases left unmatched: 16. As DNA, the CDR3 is TGCGCCAGCAGCCCGACGGTCGGACTAGCGGGGTGGGGGGCCTACGAGCAGTACTTC. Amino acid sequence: CASSPTVGLAGWGAYEQYF.

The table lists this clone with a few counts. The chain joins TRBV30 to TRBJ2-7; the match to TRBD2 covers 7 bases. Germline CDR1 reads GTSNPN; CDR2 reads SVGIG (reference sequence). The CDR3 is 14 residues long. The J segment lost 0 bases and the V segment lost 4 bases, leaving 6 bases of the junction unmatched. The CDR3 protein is CAWKRDPNSYEQYF. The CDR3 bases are TGTGCCTGGAAGCGGGACCCAAACTCCTACGAGCAGTACTTC. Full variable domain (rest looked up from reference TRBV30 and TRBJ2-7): SQTIHQWPATLVQPVGSPLSLECTVEGTSNPNLYWYRQAAGRGLQLLFYSVGIGQISSEVPQNLSASRPQDRQFILSSKKLLLSDSGFYLCAWKRDPNSYEQYFGPGTRLTVT.

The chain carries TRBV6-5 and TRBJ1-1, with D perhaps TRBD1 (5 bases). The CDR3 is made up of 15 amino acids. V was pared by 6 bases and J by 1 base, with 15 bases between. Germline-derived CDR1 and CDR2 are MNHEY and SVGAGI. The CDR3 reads CASRYGAGTNTEAFF. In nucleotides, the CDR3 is TGTGCCAGCAGGTACGGTGCGGGGACGAACACTGAAGCTTTCTTT.

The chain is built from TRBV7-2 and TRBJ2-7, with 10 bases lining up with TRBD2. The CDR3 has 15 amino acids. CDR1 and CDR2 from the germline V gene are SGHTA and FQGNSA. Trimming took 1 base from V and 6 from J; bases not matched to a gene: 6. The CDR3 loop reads CASSLVLAGAGEQYF. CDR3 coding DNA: TGTGCCAGCAGCTTAGTGCTAGCGGGAGCGGGCGAGCAGTACTTC. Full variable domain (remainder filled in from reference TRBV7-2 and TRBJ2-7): GAGVSQSPSNKVTEKGKDVELRCDPISGHTALYWYRQSLGQGLEFLIYFQGNSAPDKSGLPSDRFSAERTGGSVSTLTIQRTQQEDSAVYLCASSLVLAGAGEQYFGPGTRLTVT.

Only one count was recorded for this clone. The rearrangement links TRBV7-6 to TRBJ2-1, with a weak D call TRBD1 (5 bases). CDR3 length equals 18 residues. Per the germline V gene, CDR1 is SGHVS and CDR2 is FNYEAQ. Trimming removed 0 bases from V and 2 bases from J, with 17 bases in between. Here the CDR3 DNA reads TGTGCCAGCAGCTTAGCTCTTGGGGCAGGCGACCCCTACAATGAGCAGTTCTTC. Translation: CASSLALGAGDPYNEQFF.

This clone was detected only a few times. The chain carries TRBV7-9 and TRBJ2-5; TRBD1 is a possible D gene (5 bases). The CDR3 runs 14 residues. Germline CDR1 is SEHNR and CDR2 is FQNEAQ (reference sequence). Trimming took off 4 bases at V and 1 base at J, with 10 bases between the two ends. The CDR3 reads CASSSRAGQETQYF. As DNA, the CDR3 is TGTGCCAGCAGCTCCAGGGCCGGCCAAGAGACCCAGTACTTC.

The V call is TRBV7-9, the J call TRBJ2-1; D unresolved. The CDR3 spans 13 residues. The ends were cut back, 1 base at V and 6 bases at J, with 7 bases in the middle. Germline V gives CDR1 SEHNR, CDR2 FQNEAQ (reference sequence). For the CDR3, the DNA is TGTGCCAGCAGCTTAGGGCTGTCCAATGAGCAGTTCTTC. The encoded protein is CASSLGLSNEQFF. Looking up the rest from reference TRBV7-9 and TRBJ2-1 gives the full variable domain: DTGVSQNPRHKITKRGQNVTFRCDPISEHNRLYWYRQTLGQGPEFLTYFQNEAQLEKSRLLSDRFSAERPKGSFSTLEIQRTEQGDSAMYLCASSLGLSNEQFFGPGTRLTVL.